Within the sample, the clone carrying this T cell receptor beta chain is medium-sized (0.01 to 0.1%). The antigen remains unidentified. This sample was included in a study of OX40 agonist ivuxolimab in advanced cancers. Whole-study findings and limits: There was clonal expansion of CD4+ and CD8+ blood T cells by week 6 at 0.1 to 3.0 mg/kg.

Using immunoSEQ multiplex PCR, the repertoire was profiled, and TCRdb retains in-frame clones only, with some absent. The table has tens of thousands of clones, under 80% seen once. The CDR3 runs 16 residues. CDR1 and CDR2 from the germline V gene are SGHKS and YYEKEE (reference sequence). Trimming cost V 5 bases and J 0 bases, with 15 bases left between them. This chain joins TRBV5-5 and TRBJ1-3, with D unresolved. The source of this sequence is an adult with an advanced solid tumor such as melanoma, head and neck, liver or kidney cancer. The sample here was CD4+ or CD8+ T cells sorted from blood, taken in a trial of the OX40 agonist ivuxolimab. Here the CDR3 DNA reads TGTGCCAGCAGACACGACGTAGGGAGCTCTGGAAACACCATATATTTT. Translation gives CASRHDVGSSGNTIYF.